This T cell receptor beta chain was observed in a study of CD8+ T cells in alopecia areata. Study details: Tofacitinib treatment spanned 6 to 18 months, with 6 months off drug afterward.

As the sequencing template, cDNA was produced by extracting RNA and reverse transcribing it. Method: immunoSEQ multiplex PCR; TCRdb's copy keeps in-frame clones and lacks some. The sample has about 270,000 clones, approximately 60% seen once; the top ten hold about 0.9%. As for treatment: oral pan-JAK inhibitor, 5-10 mg twice daily. Sequenced here: CD4+ T cells sorted from blood, sampled around week 54, from a patient treated with tofacitinib. This clonotype was obtained from a human donor with alopecia areata.

CDR3 in DNA: TGTGCCAGCAGTTACTCACAGGTCAGCTCCTACAATGAGCAGTTCTTC. Protein sequence: CASSYSQVSSYNEQFF. The rearrangement uses TRBV6-5 and TRBJ2-1; perhaps TRBD1 as D (5 bases). The length of the CDR3 is 16 residues. Germline V gene data show CDR1 as MNHEY and CDR2 as SVGAGI. V was clipped by 0 bases and J by 0 bases, with 9 bases between them.